This TCR beta chain stems from a study of immune characteristics of hereditary and idiopathic chronic pancreatitis. Whole-study findings and limits: This study excluded chronic pancreatitis caused by alcohol use. Gene families like TRBV10, TRBV19, TRBV23 and TRBV5 were used differently between subtypes.

Concerning this clone itself: The antigen is not known.

Per the germline V gene, CDR1 is SEHNR and CDR2 is FQNEAQ (reference sequence). This CDR3 is 16 amino acids long. The V segment lost 3 bases and the J segment 2 bases; nucleotides outside the gene matches: 7. The pancreas tissue came from patients undergoing total pancreatectomy with islet autotransplantation. Sequencing was performed with immunoSEQ multiplex PCR; in TCRdb, only in-frame clones are kept and a portion is missing. The sample shows about 9,400 clones, 75% to 85% of them seen only once. The sequenced sample was pancreas tissue with idiopathic chronic pancreatitis. The source is a human donor with chronic pancreatitis. The chain has TRBV7-9 and TRBJ1-1; 9 positions agree with TRBD1. CDR3 amino acids: CASSFTGGFGNTEAFF. The CDR3 bases are TGTGCCAGCAGCTTTACAGGGGGCTTTGGTAACACTGAAGCTTTCTTT.